This is a list of T cell receptor beta chains from one sample in a study of blood T cell repertoires in COVID-19. The repertoire was sequenced with immunoSEQ multiplex PCR; TCRdb's copy has only in-frame clones and lacks some. The table records about 120,000 clones, 80% of them present only once. Input material: peripheral blood. Every receptor here comes from a man in his fifties or sixties with active or convalescent COVID-19. Each CDR3 is given with its conserved first and last residue. The D gene is left open where the match is weak.

J: TRBJ1-5; V: TRBV2; D: TRBD1; CDR3: CASSPTGRNQPQHF
J: TRBJ2-5; V: TRBV7-3; D: TRBD2; CDR3: CASSLAGGQETQYF
J: TRBJ2-3; V: TRBV14; D: NA; CDR3: CASSQPSGLRSTDTQYF
J: TRBJ2-5; V: TRBV27; D: TRBD2; CDR3: CASSRRSSGLGAQYF
J: TRBJ1-4; V: TRBV5-4; D: NA; CDR3: CASSPYGGANEKLFF
J: TRBJ2-1; V: TRBV6-5; D: TRBD1; CDR3: CASMRGRDRNNEQFF
J: TRBJ2-2; V: TRBV6-5; D: NA; CDR3: CASSYRRVGELFF
J: TRBJ1-1; V: TRBV28; D: NA; CDR3: CASTLGMGGFTEAFF
J: TRBJ2-1; V: TRBV2; D: TRBD2; CDR3: CASSDISGEGSYNEQFF
J: TRBJ2-1; V: TRBV3-1/TRBV3-2; D: TRBD2; CDR3: CASSQGLAGRGEQFF
J: TRBJ2-7; V: TRBV6-5; D: NA; CDR3: CASSFRGSSSYEQYF
J: TRBJ1-1; V: TRBV6-5; D: NA; CDR3: CASSRQRNTEAFF
J: TRBJ1-3; V: TRBV2; D: TRBD1; CDR3: CASSRTGLRSGNTIYF
J: TRBJ2-3; V: TRBV9; D: TRBD2; CDR3: CASSPTLAGGGDTQYF
J: TRBJ1-2; V: TRBV28; D: NA; CDR3: CASRIAGGYTF
J: TRBJ2-3; V: TRBV28; D: NA; CDR3: CASSPPARDTQYF
J: TRBJ1-4; V: TRBV7-9; D: TRBD1; CDR3: CASSSIDRGPSNEKLFF
J: TRBJ1-2; V: TRBV29-1; D: NA; CDR3: CSVESWSPNYGYTF
J: TRBJ2-1; V: TRBV11-3; D: NA; CDR3: CASSLGGGRGRYNEQFF
J: TRBJ2-3; V: TRBV28; D: TRBD1; CDR3: CASDRGPTDTQYF
J: TRBJ2-2; V: TRBV5-4; D: TRBD1; CDR3: CASRPQGASGELFF
J: TRBJ1-1; V: TRBV29-1; D: NA; CDR3: CSVIARGISNTEAFF
J: TRBJ1-2; V: TRBV7-2; D: NA; CDR3: CASNNRDPLRGYTF
J: TRBJ2-3; V: TRBV5-5; D: TRBD2; CDR3: CASSWTGGPGTDTQYF
J: TRBJ1-4; V: TRBV4-1; D: NA; CDR3: CASSQDSGGMKKLFF
J: TRBJ1-2; V: TRBV5-6; D: TRBD1; CDR3: CASSRTGGYGYTF
J: TRBJ1-5; V: TRBV6-5; D: NA; CDR3: CASSQTGPDQPQHF
J: TRBJ2-1; V: TRBV5-1; D: NA; CDR3: CASSLALRDNEQFF
J: TRBJ1-1; V: TRBV11-2; D: TRBD1; CDR3: CASSPRQGTEAFF
J: TRBJ1-2; V: TRBV7-2; D: TRBD1; CDR3: CASSRTGVNYGYTF
J: TRBJ1-2; V: TRBV28; D: NA; CDR3: CASSFDRGYTF
J: TRBJ2-2; V: TRBV27; D: NA; CDR3: CASSPQRYRLWAGELFF
J: TRBJ1-5; V: TRBV7-2; D: NA; CDR3: CASSLVQINQPQHF
J: TRBJ2-1; V: TRBV7-3; D: TRBD1; CDR3: CASSSFPPGQGNNEQFF
J: TRBJ2-7; V: TRBV5-6; D: TRBD1; CDR3: CASSLGTGANEQYF
J: TRBJ2-7; V: TRBV5-1; D: TRBD1; CDR3: CASSLAGTDLYEQYF
J: TRBJ1-3; V: TRBV5-1; D: NA; CDR3: CASSGSTAGNTIYF
J: TRBJ1-1; V: TRBV28; D: NA; CDR3: CASSTRQLQAFF
J: TRBJ1-6; V: TRBV6-6; D: NA; CDR3: CASGTYNSPLHF
J: TRBJ1-1; V: TRBV25-1; D: NA; CDR3: CASVSTRKTEAFF
J: TRBJ2-3; V: TRBV7-2; D: TRBD2; CDR3: CASSLSGTSGRAIYTQYF
J: TRBJ1-5; V: TRBV7-9; D: NA; CDR3: CASSLVGGANQPQHF
J: TRBJ2-1; V: TRBV24-1; D: NA; CDR3: CATSAAPGTGGLYNEQFF
J: TRBJ2-5; V: TRBV5-5; D: TRBD2; CDR3: CASSPTGTSNGETQYF